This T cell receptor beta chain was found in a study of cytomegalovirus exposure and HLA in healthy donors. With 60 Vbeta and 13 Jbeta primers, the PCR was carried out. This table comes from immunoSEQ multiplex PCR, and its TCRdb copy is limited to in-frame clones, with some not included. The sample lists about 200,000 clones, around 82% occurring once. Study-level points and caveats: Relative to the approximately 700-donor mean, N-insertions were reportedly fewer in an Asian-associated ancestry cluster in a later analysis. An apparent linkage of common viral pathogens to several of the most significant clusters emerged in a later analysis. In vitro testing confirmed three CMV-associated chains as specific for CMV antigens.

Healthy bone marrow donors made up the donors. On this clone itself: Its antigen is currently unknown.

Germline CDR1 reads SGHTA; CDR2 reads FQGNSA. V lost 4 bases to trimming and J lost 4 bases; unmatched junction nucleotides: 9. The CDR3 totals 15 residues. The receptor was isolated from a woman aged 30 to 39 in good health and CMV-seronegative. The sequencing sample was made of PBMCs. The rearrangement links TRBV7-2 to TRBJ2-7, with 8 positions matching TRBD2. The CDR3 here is CASSSLGREGYEQYF. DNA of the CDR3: TGTGCCAGCAGCTCACTCGGGAGGGAGGGATACGAGCAGTACTTC.